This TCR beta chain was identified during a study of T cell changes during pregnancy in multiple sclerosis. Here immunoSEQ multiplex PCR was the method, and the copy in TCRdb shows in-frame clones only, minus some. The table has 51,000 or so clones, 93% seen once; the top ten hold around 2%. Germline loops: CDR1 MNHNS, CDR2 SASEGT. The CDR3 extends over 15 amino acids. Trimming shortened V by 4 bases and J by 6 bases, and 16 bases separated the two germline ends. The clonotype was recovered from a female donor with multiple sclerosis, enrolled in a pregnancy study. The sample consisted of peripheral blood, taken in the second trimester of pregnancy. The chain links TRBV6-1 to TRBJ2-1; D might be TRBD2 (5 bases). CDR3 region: CASSGGSLVVNEQFF. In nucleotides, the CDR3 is TGTGCCAGCAGTGGAGGGAGTTTGGTGGTCAATGAGCAGTTCTTC.